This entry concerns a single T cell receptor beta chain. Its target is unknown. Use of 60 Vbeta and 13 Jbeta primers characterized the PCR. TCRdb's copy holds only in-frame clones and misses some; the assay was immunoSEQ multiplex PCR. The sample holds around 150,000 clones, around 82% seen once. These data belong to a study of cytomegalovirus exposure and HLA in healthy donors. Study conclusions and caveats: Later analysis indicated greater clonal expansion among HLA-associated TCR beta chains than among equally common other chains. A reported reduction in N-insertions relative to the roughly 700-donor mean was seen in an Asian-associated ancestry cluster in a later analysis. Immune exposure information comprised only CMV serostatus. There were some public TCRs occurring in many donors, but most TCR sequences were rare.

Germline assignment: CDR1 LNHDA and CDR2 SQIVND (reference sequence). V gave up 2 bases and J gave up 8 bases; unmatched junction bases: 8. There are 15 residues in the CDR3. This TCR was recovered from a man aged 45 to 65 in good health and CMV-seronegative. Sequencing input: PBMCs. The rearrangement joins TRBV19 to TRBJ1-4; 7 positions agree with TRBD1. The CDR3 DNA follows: TGTGCCAGTAGTATATCGACAGGGAAGAACGAAAAACTGTTTTTT. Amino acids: CASSISTGKNEKLFF.